These 26 T cell receptor beta chains originate from one sample sequenced in a study of cytomegalovirus exposure and HLA in healthy donors. The protocol was immunoSEQ multiplex PCR, while the TCRdb copy is restricted to in-frame clones and leaves out a portion. This table holds about 260,000 clones, less than 95% found once. The sample taken for sequencing was PBMCs. The receptors were sampled from a woman aged 25 to 45 in good health and CMV-seronegative.

This chain links TRBV10-3 with TRBJ1-2; no firm D call. V was pared by 4 bases and J by 4 bases, with 10 bases between. CDR1 ENHRY and CDR2 SYGVKD come from the germline V gene. The CDR3 length is 13 residues. CDR3 DNA sequence: TGTGCCATCAGTGTAGGCAGGACCTATGGCTACACCTTC. This sequence encodes CAISVGRTYGYTF.

The CDR3 loop is CASSYPEGEQYF. CDR3 sequence (DNA): TGTGCCAGCAGTTACCCGGAGGGGGAGCAGTACTTC. V and J are TRBV6-6 and TRBJ2-7; D perhaps matches TRBD2 (6 bases). Germline values: CDR1 MNHNY, CDR2 SVGAGI (reference sequence). V lost 2 bases and J 7 bases, leaving 9 bases between the germline ends. This CDR3 is built from 12 residues.

The chain has TRBV28 and TRBJ2-7; 8 positions agree with TRBD1. Germline lookup yields CDR1 MDHEN and CDR2 SYDVKM. V lost 6 bases, J lost 5 bases, and 6 bases stayed unmatched. The CDR3 loop spans 13 amino acids. This CDR3 reads CASRWTGTNEQYF. The CDR3, as DNA: TGTGCCAGCAGGTGGACAGGGACGAACGAGCAGTACTTC.

This clone was picked up one time. The chain combines TRBV27 with TRBJ1-1; no definite D call. V dropped 2 bases and J dropped 2 bases, with 9 bases sitting between them. This CDR3 is 14 amino acids long. The germline CDR1 and CDR2 sequences are MNHEY and SMNVEV (reference sequence). CDR3 DNA sequence: TGTGCCAGCAGTTTAGGAGGTTTTAACACTGAAGCTTTCTTT. It is translated as CASSLGGFNTEAFF.

In this sample, this clone turned up once. The gene calls are TRBV5-1 and TRBJ2-7, with 7 bases aligning to TRBD1. Germline trimming cut 0 bases from V and 5 bases from J; bases unmatched to any gene: 5. The CDR3 sequence is 14 residues long. Germline-derived CDR1 and CDR2 are SGHRS and YFSETQ. The CDR3 loop is CASSLASGGDEQYF. CDR3 bases: TGCGCCAGCAGCTTGGCCTCAGGGGGAGACGAGCAGTACTTC.

In nucleotides, the CDR3 is TGTGCCAGCAGCCGACGGCAGGGGGGAGGGGAATACAATGAGCAGTTCTTC. This encodes CASSRRQGGGEYNEQFF. The rearrangement uses TRBV11-2 and TRBJ2-1; possibly TRBD1 or TRBD2 for D (7 bases each). CDR1 is SGHAT and CDR2 is FQNNGV in the germline V gene. V was pared by 5 bases and J by 4 bases, with 21 bases between. This CDR3 has 17 amino acids. The whole variable domain, remainder taken from reference TRBV11-2 and TRBJ2-1, is EAGVAQSPRYKIIEKRQSVAFWCNPISGHATLYWYQQILGQGPKLLIQFQNNGVVDDSQLPKDRFSAERLKGVDSTLKIQPAKLEDSAVYLCASSRRQGGGEYNEQFFGPGTRLTVL.

The rearrangement joins TRBV29-1 to TRBJ2-1, with TRBD2 matching 7 bases. Losses at the gene ends were 6 bases for V and 7 bases for J; bases not matched to a gene: 3. CDR3 size: 11 residues. CDR1 and CDR2 from the germline V gene are SQVTM and ANQGSEA. As DNA, the CDR3 is TGCAGCGTCTACGGGGGGAATGAGCAGTTCTTC. Translation: CSVYGGNEQFF.

This clone came up once. V gene TRBV18 combines with J gene TRBJ2-7; unclear D gene. There are 15 residues in the CDR3. The germline V gene has CDR1 KGHSH and CDR2 LQKENI. Trimming removed 3 bases from V and 0 bases from J, with 12 bases in between. CDR3 region: CASSPGGSSSYEQYF. The CDR3 coding sequence is TGTGCCAGCTCACCTGGTGGCTCGAGCTCCTACGAGCAGTACTTC.

The chain carries TRBV5-1 and TRBJ2-5, with 7 bases identical to TRBD1. J was trimmed by 1 base and V by 3 bases; bases with no gene match: 6. CDR3 size: 15 residues. Germline V gene data show CDR1 as SGHRS and CDR2 as YFSETQ. CDR3 in amino acids: CASSSQDRSQETQYF. The CDR3 DNA reads as TGCGCCAGCAGCTCCCAGGACAGGAGCCAAGAGACCCAGTACTTC.

The rearrangement joins TRBV5-1 to TRBJ2-1, with D uncertain. The length of the CDR3 is 17 residues. V lost 4 bases and J 0 bases, leaving 17 bases between the germline ends. Germline V gene sequence: CDR1 SGHRS, CDR2 YFSETQ. Here the CDR3 DNA reads TGCGCCAGCAGCGCAGCCCCCATGGGCGGCTCCTACAATGAGCAGTTCTTC. Translated: CASSAAPMGGSYNEQFF.

The chain carries TRBV6-1 and TRBJ1-1; D gene uncertain. The CDR3 extends over 9 amino acids. The germline V and J ends were trimmed by 8 bases and 5 bases, with 3 bases remaining between them. Germline CDR1 and CDR2: MNHNS and SASEGT. This CDR3 is CASATEAFF. CDR3 coding DNA: TGTGCCAGCGCAACTGAAGCTTTCTTT.

The chain has TRBV9 and TRBJ1-2; 7 bases agree with TRBD1. This CDR3 region has 14 residues. J was trimmed by 4 bases and V by 3 bases; bases with no gene match: 6. The germline CDR1 and CDR2 sequences are SGDLS and YYNGEE. The CDR3 nucleotides read TGTGCCAGCAGCGGCGACAGGGACGGCTATGGCTACACCTTC. The encoded protein is CASSGDRDGYGYTF.

This chain links TRBV28 with TRBJ2-7; 8 bases are shared with TRBD2. This CDR3 has 15 amino acids. The J segment lost 4 bases and the V segment lost 4 bases, leaving 9 bases of the junction unmatched. CDR1 MDHEN and CDR2 SYDVKM come from the germline V gene. CDR3 sequence (DNA): TGTGCCAGCAGTTCCCGAATCACTAGCGGATACGAGCAGTACTTC. The encoded protein is CASSSRITSGYEQYF.

The chain recombines TRBV9 with TRBJ2-5, with 16 bases that match TRBD2. Germline loops: CDR1 SGDLS, CDR2 YYNGEE. Germline trimming cut 3 bases from V and 1 base from J; bases unmatched to any gene: 6. This CDR3 spans 18 amino acids. The CDR3: CASSAGTSGRAVQETQYF. The CDR3 DNA is TGTGCCAGCAGCGCCGGGACTAGCGGGAGGGCCGTCCAAGAGACCCAGTACTTC. The full variable domain, in which reference TRBV9 and TRBJ2-5 provide the parts outside the CDR3, is DSGVTQTPKHLITATGQRVTLRCSPRSGDLSVYWYQQSLDQGLQFLIQYYNGEERAKGNILERFSAQQFPDLHSELNLSSLELGDSALYFCASSAGTSGRAVQETQYFGPGTRLLVL.

The chain carries TRBV19 and TRBJ2-7, with D unclear. This CDR3 is 14 amino acids long. Looked up from germline, CDR1 is LNHDA and CDR2 is SQIVND (reference sequence). V was trimmed by 4 bases and J by 0 bases, leaving 10 bases between them. CDR3 in amino acids: CASSKDSRSYEQYF. For the CDR3, the DNA is TGTGCCAGTAGTAAAGACTCACGCTCCTACGAGCAGTACTTC.

This clone came up once. Other DNA sequences in the same sample also yield this CDR3. CDR3 residues: CASSVVGGNTEAFF. CDR3 DNA: TGTGCCAGCAGCGTTGTGGGAGGGAACACTGAAGCTTTCTTT. The chain has TRBV9 and TRBJ1-1; D uncertain. Trimming stripped 2 bases from V and 1 base from J, with 9 bases between. The CDR3 consists of 14 residues. CDR1 is SGDLS, CDR2 YYNGEE, per germline.

This sequence joins TRBV14 and TRBJ1-1, with 7 bases lining up with TRBD1. The CDR3 has 15 amino acids. Germline assignment: CDR1 SGHDN and CDR2 FVKESK. J was trimmed by 4 bases and V by 0 bases; bases with no gene match: 5. CDR3 sequence: CASSQEDRVSTEAFF. CDR3 coding DNA: TGTGCCAGCAGCCAAGAAGACAGGGTAAGCACTGAAGCTTTCTTT.

The chain uses TRBV11-2 and TRBJ2-2; D tentatively fits TRBD1 or TRBD2 (5 bases each). The V gene's germline CDR1 is SGHAT and CDR2 FQNNGV. The CDR3 is 16 amino acids. Trimming removed 1 base from V and 0 bases from J, with 9 bases in between. The CDR3 nucleotides read TGTGCCAGCAGCTTAGTTGGGGGAACGAACACCGGGGAGCTGTTTTTT. It encodes CASSLVGGTNTGELFF.

The rearrangement uses TRBV18 and TRBJ2-7, with 13 nucleotides matching TRBD2. This CDR3 region has 16 residues. Germline-derived CDR1 and CDR2 are KGHSH and LQKENI. V was clipped by 3 bases and J by 1 base; unmatched bases: 3. CDR3 region: CASSPRLAGGSYEQYF. The CDR3 DNA is TGTGCCAGCTCACCCCGACTAGCGGGAGGTTCCTACGAGCAGTACTTC.

The chain carries TRBV6-6 and TRBJ1-3; the D is unclear. CDR3 length: 16 amino acids. V dropped 5 bases and J dropped 2 bases, with 16 bases sitting between them. Germline V gives CDR1 MNHNY, CDR2 SVGAGI (reference sequence). The CDR3: CASSPLIPVAGNTIYF. The DNA for the CDR3 is TGTGCCAGCAGTCCCTTAATCCCGGTGGCTGGAAACACCATATATTTT.

The J gene is TRBJ2-4, the V gene TRBV7-6, with 10 bases aligning to TRBD1. The V gene end was trimmed by 1 base and the J gene end by 7 bases; junction bases not matched to a gene: 7. Per germline, CDR1 SGHVS and CDR2 FNYEAQ. The CDR3 spans 16 residues. The CDR3 loop is CASSLEPGTGVNIQYF. The CDR3 nucleotides read TGTGCCAGCAGCTTAGAACCCGGGACAGGGGTGAACATTCAGTACTTC.

As regards this clone: This CDR3 is also generated by other DNA sequences in the sample. The chain is built from TRBV27 and TRBJ2-7, with D perhaps being TRBD1 or TRBD2 (5 bases each). CDR1 and CDR2 (germline): MNHEY, SMNVEV (reference sequence). This CDR3 spans 13 amino acids. V was cut by 2 bases and J by 2 bases, with 7 bases left in between. The CDR3 coding sequence is TGTGCCAGCAGTTTAACGGGACCCTACGAGCAGTACTTC. It is translated as CASSLTGPYEQYF.

This chain links TRBV25-1 with TRBJ2-7; 9 nucleotides match TRBD1. The V and J ends lost 3 bases and 3 bases, in that order; junction bases with no gene match: 6. Germline V gene sequence: CDR1 MGHDK, CDR2 SYGVNS. The CDR3 spans 15 residues. CDR3 protein: CASSDPGQGYYEQYF. The CDR3 DNA sequence: TGTGCCAGCAGTGACCCGGGACAGGGATACTACGAGCAGTACTTC.

The genes are TRBV28 and TRBJ1-2, with 10 bases fitting TRBD1. J gave up 6 bases and V 5 bases, and 12 bases lay outside the gene matches. CDR1 MDHEN and CDR2 SYDVKM come from the germline V gene. The length of the CDR3 is 16 residues. For the CDR3, the DNA is TGTGCCAGCAGTCCAAGATGGGACAGGGGATTGGATGGCTACACCTTC. It encodes CASSPRWDRGLDGYTF.

V gene TRBV4-2 combines with J gene TRBJ2-7; D gene ambiguous. V shed 0 bases and J shed 1 base, with 13 bases lying between them. Germline V gene data show CDR1 as LGHNA and CDR2 as YNFKEQ. The CDR3 totals 16 residues. CDR3 residues: CASSQEKGSASYEQYF. CDR3 bases: TGTGCCAGCAGCCAAGAAAAGGGCAGCGCGTCCTACGAGCAGTACTTC.

The CDR3 DNA sequence: TGTGCCAGCAGCCCCAGCGGGGGACAGGGGGCCACCGGGGAGCTGTTTTTT. It translates to CASSPSGGQGATGELFF. The V gene is TRBV11-3, the J gene TRBJ2-2; 12 positions match TRBD1. Looked up from germline, CDR1 is SGHNT and CDR2 is YENEEA. This CDR3 is 17 amino acids long. The V gene end was trimmed by 5 bases and the J gene end by 4 bases; junction bases not matched to a gene: 8.